The 3 T cell receptor beta chains below come from one sample, sequenced in a study of T cell changes during pregnancy in multiple sclerosis. Profiled with immunoSEQ multiplex PCR; TCRdb holds only in-frame clones, not every one. This sample carries about 38,000 clones, about 94% of them seen once, and the ten largest clones take approximately 0.41%. The sample here was CD4+ T cells from peripheral blood mononuclear cells, taken in the second trimester of pregnancy. The receptor set was obtained from a female donor with multiple sclerosis, enrolled in a pregnancy study.

The V and J genes are TRBV2 and TRBJ2-1; TRBD2 matches at 14 bases. CDR3 length equals 16 residues. CDR1 and CDR2 (germline): SNHLY, FYNNEI. J gave up 8 bases and V 6 bases, and 9 bases lay outside the gene matches. The CDR3 sequence is CASRPRLAGGVDEQFF. The CDR3 DNA follows: TGTGCCAGCAGACCCCGACTAGCGGGGGGGGTGGATGAGCAGTTCTTC.

V and J are TRBV18 and TRBJ2-7, with TRBD1 identical over 12 bases. CDR1 is KGHSH and CDR2 is LQKENI in the germline V gene. The CDR3 is made up of 15 amino acids. The ends lost 3 bases at V and 6 bases at J; junction bases unmatched: 6. For the CDR3, the DNA is TGTGCCAGCTCACCCATTCCGGGACAGGGGGCCGAGCAGTACTTC. Amino acid sequence: CASSPIPGQGAEQYF.

The V gene is TRBV4-2, the J gene TRBJ2-3; tentatively, D is TRBD1 (6 bases). V lost 4 bases and J lost 0, with 14 bases in between. Per germline, CDR1 LGHNA and CDR2 YNFKEQ. The CDR3 consists of 16 residues. CDR3 coding DNA: TGTGCCAGCAGCCCGTTGGCTGGACAGAGCACAGATACGCAGTATTTT. This gives the protein CASSPLAGQSTDTQYF.